The present TCR beta chain was sequenced within a study of blood T cell repertoires in COVID-19. As for the study in general: The cDNA or gDNA used as material had been derived from T cells, B-cell-depleted T cells, or PBMCs.

CDR3 length equals 17 residues. Deletions cut 1 base from V and 1 base from J, with 17 bases between. Per germline, CDR1 SGHKS and CDR2 YYEKEE (reference sequence). Original analysis: For nucleated cells, counts were estimated from reference gene primer amplification. Repertoires were generated with immunoSEQ multiplex PCR, while TCRdb's copy carries only in-frame clones and drops some. That table supplies the V and J calls and clone size; D and trimming were determined from the DNA. The sample lists under 55,000 clones, 87% occurring once. This sequence was found in a woman at least 80 years old with active COVID-19. This sequence joins TRBV5-5 and TRBJ1-1; D remains ambiguous. Sample: peripheral blood. The CDR3 DNA reads TGTGCCAGCAGCTTGAATATCGCGGGCAGGCGGAACACTGAAGCTTTCTTT. The encoded protein is CASSLNIAGRRNTEAFF.